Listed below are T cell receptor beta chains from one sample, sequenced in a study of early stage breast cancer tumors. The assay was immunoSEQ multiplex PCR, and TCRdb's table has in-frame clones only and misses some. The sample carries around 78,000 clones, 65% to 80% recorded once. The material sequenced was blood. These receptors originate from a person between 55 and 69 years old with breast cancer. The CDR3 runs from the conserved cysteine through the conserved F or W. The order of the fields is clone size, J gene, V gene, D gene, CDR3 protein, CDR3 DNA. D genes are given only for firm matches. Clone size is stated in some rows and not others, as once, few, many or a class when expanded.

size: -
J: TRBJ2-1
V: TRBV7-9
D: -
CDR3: CASSAPGSQTINEQFF
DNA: TGTGCCAGCAGCGCCCCGGGGTCTCAAACCATCAATGAGCAGTTCTTC

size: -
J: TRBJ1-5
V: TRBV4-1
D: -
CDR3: CASSQTDNQPQHF
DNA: TGCGCCAGCAGCCAGACAGACAATCAGCCCCAGCATTTT

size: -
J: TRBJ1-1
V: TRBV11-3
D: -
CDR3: CASSQSPVNTEAFF
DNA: TGTGCCAGCAGCCAATCCCCAGTGAACACTGAAGCTTTCTTT

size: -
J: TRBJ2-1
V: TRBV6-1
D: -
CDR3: CASGLSGTPEQFF
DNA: TGTGCCAGCGGTCTGTCCGGTACGCCGGAGCAGTTCTTC

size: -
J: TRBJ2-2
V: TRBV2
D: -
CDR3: CASIRTERASGELFF
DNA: TGTGCCAGCATACGGACAGAGCGGGCCAGCGGGGAGCTGTTTTTT

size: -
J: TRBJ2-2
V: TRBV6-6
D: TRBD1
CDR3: CASRVGQGGTGELFF
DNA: TGTGCCAGCAGAGTCGGACAGGGTGGGACCGGGGAGCTGTTTTTT

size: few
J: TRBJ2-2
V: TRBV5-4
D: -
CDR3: CASSGRDRNTGELFF
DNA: TGTGCCAGCAGCGGGCGGGACAGGAACACCGGGGAGCTGTTTTTT

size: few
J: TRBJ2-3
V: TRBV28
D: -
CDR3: CASSTEAGAFSDTQYF
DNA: TGTGCCAGCAGTACCGAGGCCGGGGCGTTCTCAGATACGCAGTATTTT

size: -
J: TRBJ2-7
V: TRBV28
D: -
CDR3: CASSLGRAGEQYF
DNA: TGTGCCAGCAGTTTAGGCAGGGCGGGCGAGCAGTACTTC

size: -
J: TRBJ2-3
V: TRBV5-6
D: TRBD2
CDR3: CASIYSGRNTDTQYF
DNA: TGTGCCAGCATCTATAGCGGGAGGAACACAGATACGCAGTATTTT

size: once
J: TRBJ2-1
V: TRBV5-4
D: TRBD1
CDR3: CASSDRGRLYNEQFF
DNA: TGTGCCAGCAGCGACAGGGGGCGTCTTTACAATGAGCAGTTCTTC

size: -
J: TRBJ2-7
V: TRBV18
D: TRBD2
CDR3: CASSPQAAGLDEQYF
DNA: TGTGCCAGCTCACCACAGGCAGCGGGGTTGGACGAGCAGTACTTC

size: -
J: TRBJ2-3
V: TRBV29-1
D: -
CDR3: CSVGWGRGDTQYF
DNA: TGCAGCGTGGGCTGGGGCAGGGGAGATACGCAGTATTTT

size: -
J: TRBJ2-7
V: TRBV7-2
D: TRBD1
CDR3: CASSLGSGQGKSGHEQYF
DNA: TGTGCCAGCAGCCTGGGCAGCGGACAGGGGAAGTCAGGTCACGAGCAGTACTTC

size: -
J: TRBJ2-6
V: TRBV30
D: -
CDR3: CAWSVRSSGANVLTF
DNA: TGTGCCTGGAGTGTACGTAGCTCTGGGGCCAACGTCCTGACTTTC

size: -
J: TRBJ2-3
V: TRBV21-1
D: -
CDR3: CASSKEGVAATDTQYF
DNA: TGTGCCAGCAGCAAAGAAGGGGTAGCGGCCACAGATACGCAGTATTTT

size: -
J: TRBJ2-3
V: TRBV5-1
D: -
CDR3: CASSLVQDTQYF
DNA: TGCGCCAGCAGCTTGGTTCAAGATACGCAGTATTTT

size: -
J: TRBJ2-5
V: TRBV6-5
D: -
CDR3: CASSPTLGGETQYF
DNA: TGTGCCAGCAGCCCAACCCTGGGTGGAGAGACCCAGTACTTC

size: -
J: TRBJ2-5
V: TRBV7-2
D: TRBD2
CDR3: CASSFAGGETQYF
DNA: TGTGCCAGCAGCTTTGCGGGGGGAGAGACCCAGTACTTC

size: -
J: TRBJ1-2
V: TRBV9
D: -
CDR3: CASNQGHYDYTF
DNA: TGTGCCAGCAACCAGGGCCACTATGACTACACCTTC

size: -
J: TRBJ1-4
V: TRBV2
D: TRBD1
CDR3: CASRQGSSTNEKLFF
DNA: TGTGCCAGCAGACAGGGGTCATCAACTAATGAAAAACTGTTTTTT

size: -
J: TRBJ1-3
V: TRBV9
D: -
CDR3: CASSVFGGGSNSGNTIYF
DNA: TGTGCCAGCAGCGTTTTCGGGGGGGGCAGTAACTCTGGAAACACCATATATTTT

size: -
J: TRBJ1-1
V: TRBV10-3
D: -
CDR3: CAITETGRNTEAFF
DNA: TGTGCCATCACGGAGACAGGCCGAAACACTGAAGCTTTCTTT

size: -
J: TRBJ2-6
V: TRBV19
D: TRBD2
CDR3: CASTTGLAGSSGANVLTF
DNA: TGTGCCAGTACCACGGGACTAGCGGGGAGCTCTGGGGCCAACGTCCTGACTTTC

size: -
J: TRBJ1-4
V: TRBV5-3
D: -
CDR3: CARSLARENEKLFF
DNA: TGTGCCAGAAGCTTGGCACGGGAGAATGAAAAACTGTTTTTT

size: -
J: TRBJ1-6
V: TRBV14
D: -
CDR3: CASSLGSGKVSPLHF
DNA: TGTGCCAGCAGCCTGGGGTCAGGGAAGGTCTCACCCCTCCACTTT

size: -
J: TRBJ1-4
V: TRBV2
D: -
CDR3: CASSGDRELFF
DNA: TGTGCCAGCAGTGGGGACCGGGAACTGTTTTTT

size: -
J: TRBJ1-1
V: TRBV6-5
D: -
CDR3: CASSYSSRLNTEAFF
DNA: TGTGCCAGCAGTTACTCGAGTCGGTTGAACACTGAAGCTTTCTTT

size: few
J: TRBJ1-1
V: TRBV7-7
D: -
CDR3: CASSLTTDTEAFF
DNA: TGTGCTAGCAGTCTGACAACGGACACTGAAGCTTTCTTT

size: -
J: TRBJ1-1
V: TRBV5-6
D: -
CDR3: CASSLKYLNTEAFF
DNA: TGTGCCAGCAGCTTGAAGTATCTGAACACTGAAGCTTTCTTT

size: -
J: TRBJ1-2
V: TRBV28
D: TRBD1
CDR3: CASSFGTAFLGGYTF
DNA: TGTGCCAGCAGTTTTGGGACAGCTTTTCTGGGGGGCTACACCTTC

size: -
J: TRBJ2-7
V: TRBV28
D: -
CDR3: CASSPPYREQYF
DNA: TGTGCCAGCAGTCCTCCTTATCGGGAGCAGTACTTC

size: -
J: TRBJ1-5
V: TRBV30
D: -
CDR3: CAWSLTRQGNQPQHF
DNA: TGTGCCTGGAGTTTGACCCGACAGGGCAATCAGCCCCAGCATTTT

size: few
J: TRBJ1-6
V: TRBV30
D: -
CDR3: CAWSVGVTLHF
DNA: TGTGCCTGGAGTGTAGGCGTCACCCTCCACTTT

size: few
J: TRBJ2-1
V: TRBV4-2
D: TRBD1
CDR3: CASSNTGGRSYNEQFF
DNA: TGTGCCAGCAGCAACACAGGGGGGCGATCCTACAATGAGCAGTTCTTC

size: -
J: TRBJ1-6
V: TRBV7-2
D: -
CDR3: CASSLDSAGSSPLHF
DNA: TGTGCCAGCAGCTTAGATTCGGCAGGGTCCTCACCCCTCCACTTT

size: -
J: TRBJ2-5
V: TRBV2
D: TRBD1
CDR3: CASSGPGTGVETQYF
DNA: TGTGCCAGCAGTGGCCCCGGGACAGGGGTAGAGACCCAGTACTTC

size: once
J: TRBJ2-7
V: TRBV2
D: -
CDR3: CASSGRGRDEQYF
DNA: TGTGCCAGCAGCGGGAGGGGGCGCGACGAGCAGTACTTC

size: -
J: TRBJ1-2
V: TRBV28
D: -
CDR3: CASSFERVSGYTF
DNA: TGTGCCAGCAGTTTTGAAAGGGTTTCAGGCTACACCTTC

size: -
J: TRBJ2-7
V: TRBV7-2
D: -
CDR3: CASTFQIGSYEQYF
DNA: TGTGCCAGCACCTTCCAGATCGGTTCCTACGAGCAGTACTTC

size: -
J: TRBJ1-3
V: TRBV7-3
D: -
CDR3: CASSLDGNTIYF
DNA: TGTGCCAGCAGCTTAGACGGAAACACCATATATTTT

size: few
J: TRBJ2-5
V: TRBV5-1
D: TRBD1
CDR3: CVSRGRDRGEETQYF
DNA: TGCGTCAGCCGGGGCCGGGACAGGGGAGAAGAGACCCAGTACTTC

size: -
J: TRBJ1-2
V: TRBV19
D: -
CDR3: CASSIDQAGAIYGYTF
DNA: TGTGCCAGTAGTATAGATCAGGCGGGCGCGATCTATGGCTACACCTTC

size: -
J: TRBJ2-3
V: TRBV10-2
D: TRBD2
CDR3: CASSAPGLAEYTQYF
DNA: TGCGCCAGCAGTGCGCCGGGACTAGCGGAATATACGCAGTATTTT

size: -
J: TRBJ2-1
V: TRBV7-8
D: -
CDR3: CASSLGVQPYNEQFF
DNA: TGTGCCAGCAGCTTGGGTGTTCAGCCGTACAATGAGCAGTTCTTC

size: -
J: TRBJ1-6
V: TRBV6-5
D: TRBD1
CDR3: CASSGTARNSPLHF
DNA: TGTGCCAGCAGTGGGACAGCCCGTAATTCACCCCTCCACTTT

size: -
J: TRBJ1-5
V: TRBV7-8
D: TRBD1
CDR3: CASSLGQGQDSNQPQHF
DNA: TGTGCCAGCAGCCTGGGACAGGGGCAGGATAGCAATCAGCCCCAGCATTTT

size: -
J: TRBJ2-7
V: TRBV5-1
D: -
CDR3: CASSLAGEPYEQYF
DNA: TGCGCCAGCAGCTTGGCAGGGGAACCCTACGAGCAGTACTTC

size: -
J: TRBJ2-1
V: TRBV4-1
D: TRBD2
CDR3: CASREREGRHNEQFF
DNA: TGCGCCAGCAGGGAGCGGGAGGGCCGCCACAATGAGCAGTTCTTC

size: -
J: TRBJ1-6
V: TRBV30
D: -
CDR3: CAWTPPRVNSPLHF
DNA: TGTGCCTGGACCCCCCCGAGAGTAAATTCACCCCTCCACTTT

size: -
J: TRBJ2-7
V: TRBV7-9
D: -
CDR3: CASSPPFGLPYEQYF
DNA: TGTGCCAGCAGCCCCCCATTTGGTCTTCCCTACGAGCAGTACTTC

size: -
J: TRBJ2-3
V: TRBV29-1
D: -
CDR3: CSVGISDTQYF
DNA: TGCAGCGTTGGTATCTCAGATACGCAGTATTTT

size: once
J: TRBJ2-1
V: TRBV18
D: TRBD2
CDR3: CASSPPSGRSDEQFF
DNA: TGTGCCAGCTCACCACCGAGCGGGAGGTCGGATGAGCAGTTCTTC

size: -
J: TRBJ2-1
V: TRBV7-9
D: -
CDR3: CASSSLFSSYNEQFF
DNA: TGTGCCAGCAGCTCGTTATTCAGCTCCTACAATGAGCAGTTCTTC

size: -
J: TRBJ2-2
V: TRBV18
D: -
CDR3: CASSPTSRTGELFF
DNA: TGTGCCAGCTCACCTACTTCGAGGACCGGGGAGCTGTTTTTT